Described below is a single T cell receptor (beta chain) sequence and its context. The antigen remains unidentified. This specimen belongs to a study of CD8+ T cells in alopecia areata. Study conclusions and caveats: Clonality in lesional scalp, especially alopecia totalis/universalis, exceeded that of normal scalp. Normal skin contains resident alphabeta T cells, and these are also sequenced in scalp samples. In patients, TCRs were shared less clearly than in mice, and HLA may possibly be involved.

The V gene's germline CDR1 is SNHLY and CDR2 FYNNEI. With 7 bases removed from V and 2 bases from J, the gap between germline ends came to 6 bases. CDR3 length equals 12 residues. PBMCs provided sorted CD4+ and CD8+ T cells. Extracted RNA was reverse transcribed into cDNA, the sequencing template. The data were produced by immunoSEQ multiplex PCR, yet TCRdb's version contains in-frame clones alone and is incomplete. This table holds about 120,000 clones, 55% to 80% found once. The sequenced sample was CD4+ T cells sorted from blood. The source of this sequence is a human donor in good health. The chain carries TRBV2 and TRBJ1-5; D is unresolved. The CDR3 here is CASKGGNQPQHF. CDR3 DNA sequence: TGTGCCAGCAAGGGAGGCAATCAGCCCCAGCATTTT.